This T cell receptor (beta chain) came from a study of CD8 T cells in Susac syndrome. The V gene end was trimmed by 8 bases and the J gene end by 6 bases; junction bases not matched to a gene: 4. In germline, CDR1 is MNHEY, CDR2 SMNVEV (reference sequence). The CDR3 spans 13 residues. Reverse transcription used roughly 0.5 to 1 ug RNA and random hexamers. TCRdb redid the calling of the immunoSEQ multiplex PCR reads with MiXCR, one entry per CDR3 protein. The profile covers about 190,000 distinct CDR3 sequences, with 95% appearing a single time and around 0.16% taken by the ten largest. This TCR was sampled from a human donor with Susac syndrome. The source material was CD8+ T cells from PBMCs. The chain is built from TRBV27 and TRBJ1-6; 7 positions match TRBD1. CDR3 bases: TGTGCCAGCTCCGGGACAGCTAATTCACCCCTCCACTTT. Translation: CASSGTANSPLHF.